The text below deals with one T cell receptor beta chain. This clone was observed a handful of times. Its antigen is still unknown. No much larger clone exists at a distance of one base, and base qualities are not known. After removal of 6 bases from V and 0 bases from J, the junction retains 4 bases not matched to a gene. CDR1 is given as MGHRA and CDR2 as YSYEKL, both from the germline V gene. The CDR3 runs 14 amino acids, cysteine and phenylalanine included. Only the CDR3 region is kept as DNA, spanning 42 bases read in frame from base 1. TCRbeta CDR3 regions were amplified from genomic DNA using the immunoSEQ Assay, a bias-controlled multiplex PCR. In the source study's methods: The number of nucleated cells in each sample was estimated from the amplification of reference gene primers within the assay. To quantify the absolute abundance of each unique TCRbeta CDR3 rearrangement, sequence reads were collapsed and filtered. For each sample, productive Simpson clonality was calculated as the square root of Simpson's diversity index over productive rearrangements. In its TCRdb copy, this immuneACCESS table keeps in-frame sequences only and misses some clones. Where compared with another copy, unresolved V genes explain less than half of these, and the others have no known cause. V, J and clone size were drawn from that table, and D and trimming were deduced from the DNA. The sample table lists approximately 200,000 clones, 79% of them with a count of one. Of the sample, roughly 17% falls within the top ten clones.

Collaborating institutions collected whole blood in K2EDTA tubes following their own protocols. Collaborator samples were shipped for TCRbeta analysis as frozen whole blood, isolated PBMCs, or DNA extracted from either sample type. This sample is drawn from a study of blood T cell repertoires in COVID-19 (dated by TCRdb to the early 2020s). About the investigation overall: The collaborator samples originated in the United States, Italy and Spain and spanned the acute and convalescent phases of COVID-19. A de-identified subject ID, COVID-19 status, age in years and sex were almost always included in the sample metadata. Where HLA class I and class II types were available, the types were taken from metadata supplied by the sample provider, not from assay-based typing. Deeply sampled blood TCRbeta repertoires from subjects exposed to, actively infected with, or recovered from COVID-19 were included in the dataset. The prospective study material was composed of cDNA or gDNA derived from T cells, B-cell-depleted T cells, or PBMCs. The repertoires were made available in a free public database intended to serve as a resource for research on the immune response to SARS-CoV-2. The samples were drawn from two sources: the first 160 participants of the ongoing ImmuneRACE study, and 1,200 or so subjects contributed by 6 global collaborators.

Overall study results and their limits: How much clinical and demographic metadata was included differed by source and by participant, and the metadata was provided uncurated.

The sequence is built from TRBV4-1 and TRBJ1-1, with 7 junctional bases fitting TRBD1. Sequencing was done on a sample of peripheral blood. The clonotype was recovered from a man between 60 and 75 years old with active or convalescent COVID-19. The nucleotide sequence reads TGCGCCAGCAGACTGACAGGGATGAACACTGAAGCTTTCTTT. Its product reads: CASRLTGMNTEAFF.